Presented here are 21 T cell receptor beta chains from one specimen sequenced in a study of cytomegalovirus exposure and HLA in healthy donors. Vbeta (60) and Jbeta (13) primers were used in the PCR. The method was immunoSEQ multiplex PCR; TCRdb's version includes in-frame clones alone and lacks a portion of them. In the table there are 90,000 to 120,000 clones, less than 80% of which are singletons. The sample was PBMCs. These receptors were taken from a man aged 30 to 45 in good health and CMV-seronegative.

This clone was seen a few times. This sequence joins TRBV19 and TRBJ1-1, with 8 bases that match TRBD1. The CDR3 runs 13 residues. Germline CDR1 is LNHDA and CDR2 is SQIVND (reference sequence). With V trimmed by 4 bases and J by 4 bases, 2 bases remained unmatched. CDR3 amino acids: CASSTTGGTEAFF. The CDR3 DNA reads as TGTGCCAGTAGTACCACAGGGGGCACTGAAGCTTTCTTT.

The V call is TRBV9, the J call TRBJ1-6, with a weak D call TRBD1 (5 bases). CDR1 and CDR2 from the germline V gene are SGDLS and YYNGEE. This CDR3 is built from 14 residues. V gave up 3 bases and J gave up 9 bases, with 13 bases separating them. The CDR3 loop reads CASSAQGRSSPLHF. As DNA, the CDR3 is TGTGCCAGCAGCGCTCAGGGCCGGAGTTCACCCCTCCACTTT. Drawing the rest from reference TRBV9 and TRBJ1-6, the complete variable domain is DSGVTQTPKHLITATGQRVTLRCSPRSGDLSVYWYQQSLDQGLQFLIQYYNGEERAKGNILERFSAQQFPDLHSELNLSSLELGDSALYFCASSAQGRSSPLHFGNGTRLTVT.

The V and J genes are TRBV19 and TRBJ1-5, with no clear D. Trimming removed 7 bases from V and 0 bases from J, with 13 bases in between. This CDR3 spans 15 amino acids. From germline, CDR1 is LNHDA and CDR2 SQIVND (reference sequence). CDR3 protein: CASTSVGGSNQPQHF. The CDR3 DNA reads as TGTGCCAGTACGTCGGTGGGAGGTAGCAATCAGCCCCAGCATTTT.

A few counts support this clone. The rearrangement links TRBV6-1 to TRBJ1-6, with D maybe TRBD1 (6 bases). Trimming cost V 5 bases and J 10 bases, with 18 bases left between them. Germline CDR1 MNHNS, CDR2 SASEGT. The CDR3 is made up of 15 amino acids. The CDR3 sequence is CASSLTGLEESPLHF. DNA for the CDR3: TGTGCCAGCAGTTTAACAGGGTTGGAAGAATCACCCCTCCACTTT.

The chain has TRBV7-3 and TRBJ2-1; 8 bases match TRBD1. Germline CDR1 is SGHTA and CDR2 is FQGTGA. The CDR3 extends over 16 amino acids. V shed 5 bases, J shed 7 bases, and the junction held 13 bases outside the gene matches. The CDR3 reads CASSLTAGGAWNEQFF. Written as DNA, the CDR3 is TGTGCCAGCAGCCTTACGGCAGGGGGCGCCTGGAATGAGCAGTTCTTC.

This chain connects TRBV2 to TRBJ2-1; D is undetermined. Trimming left V 0 bases short and J 5 bases short, with 11 bases between. This CDR3 spans 15 amino acids. Germline CDR1 is SNHLY and CDR2 is FYNNEI. For the CDR3, the DNA is TGTGCCAGCAGTGAAGCGCTTGCGGAGAACAATGAGCAGTTCTTC. Translating it yields CASSEALAENNEQFF.

As concerns this clone: Other DNA sequences in this sample translate to the same CDR3. The J gene is TRBJ1-4, the V gene TRBV2, with 12 bases lining up with TRBD1. Looked up from germline, CDR1 is SNHLY and CDR2 is FYNNEI. The CDR3 contains 13 residues. The J segment lost 8 bases and the V segment lost 7 bases, leaving 2 bases of the junction unmatched. The chain's CDR3 is CASTGTGGEKLFF. CDR3 DNA sequence: TGTGCCAGCACCGGGACAGGGGGCGAAAAACTGTTTTTT.

This clone has just a few counts. One junction end does not reproduce the germline sequence, and a read error may be involved. This chain connects TRBV6-1 to TRBJ1-4, with 7 bases aligning to TRBD1. From germline, CDR1 is MNHNS and CDR2 SASEGT. This CDR3 has 13 residues. The CDR3: CASSDLGTEMLRF. For the CDR3, the DNA is TGTGCCAGCAGTGACCTCGGGACAGAAATGTTAAGATTT.

This sequence joins TRBV6-6 and TRBJ1-1, with a weak D call TRBD1 (5 bases). There are 14 residues in the CDR3. V was shortened by 0 bases and J by 4 bases, with 9 bases between the two germline ends. The germline V gene has CDR1 MNHNY and CDR2 SVGAGI (reference sequence). The CDR3 loop is CASSYSGGGTEAFF. DNA of the CDR3: TGTGCCAGCAGTTACTCGGGGGGGGGCACTGAAGCTTTCTTT.

This chain links TRBV11-2 with TRBJ2-2; 10 bases agree with TRBD2. The V segment lost 7 bases and the J segment 7 bases; nucleotides outside the gene matches: 6. The CDR3 is 14 residues long. Germline V gene lookup returns CDR1 SGHAT and CDR2 FQNNGV. Here the CDR3 reads CASTLAGVVGELFF. In nucleotides, the CDR3 is TGTGCCAGCACCCTAGCGGGAGTTGTCGGGGAGCTGTTTTTT. Full variable domain (remainder filled in from reference TRBV11-2 and TRBJ2-2): EAGVAQSPRYKIIEKRQSVAFWCNPISGHATLYWYQQILGQGPKLLIQFQNNGVVDDSQLPKDRFSAERLKGVDSTLKIQPAKLEDSAVYLCASTLAGVVGELFFGEGSRLTVL.

V usage is TRBV9 and J usage is TRBJ2-7; 8 positions agree with TRBD1. There are 16 residues in the CDR3. V shed 0 bases, J shed 1 base, and the junction held 6 bases outside the gene matches. The germline V gene has CDR1 SGDLS and CDR2 YYNGEE. This CDR3 reads CASSVASGTGSYEQYF. The CDR3 DNA sequence: TGTGCCAGCAGCGTAGCCTCCGGGACAGGTTCCTACGAGCAGTACTTC. Variable domain in full (rest from reference TRBV9 and TRBJ2-7): DSGVTQTPKHLITATGQRVTLRCSPRSGDLSVYWYQQSLDQGLQFLIQYYNGEERAKGNILERFSAQQFPDLHSELNLSSLELGDSALYFCASSVASGTGSYEQYFGPGTRLTVT.

The chain carries TRBV4-1 and TRBJ2-3, with 7 bases aligning to TRBD2. Germline loops: CDR1 MGHRA, CDR2 YSYEKL. Losses at the gene ends were 0 bases for V and 1 base for J; bases not matched to a gene: 10. The CDR3 is made up of 18 amino acids. The CDR3: CASSQEYLAGMGTDTQYF. CDR3 in DNA: TGCGCCAGCAGCCAAGAGTACTTAGCGGGTATGGGCACAGATACGCAGTATTTT.

The chain uses TRBV7-9 and TRBJ2-3, with D perhaps TRBD1 (5 bases). CDR1 is SEHNR, CDR2 FQNEAQ, per germline (reference sequence). Trimming took 1 base from V and 2 from J, leaving 13 bases between them. The CDR3 is 16 amino acids. CDR3 loop: CASSLGAGRNTDTQYF. In DNA, the CDR3 is TGTGCCAGCAGCTTAGGGGCAGGGCGAAACACAGATACGCAGTATTTT.

The chain joins TRBV7-9 to TRBJ1-2; 8 bases are a match to TRBD1. Germline CDR1 reads SEHNR; CDR2 reads FQNEAQ (reference sequence). The CDR3 is made up of 17 amino acids. V was clipped by 5 bases and J by 2 bases; unmatched bases: 13. The CDR3 sequence: CASSPGQGVDGNYGYTF. The CDR3 coding sequence is TGTGCCAGCAGCCCCGGACAGGGAGTCGACGGAAACTATGGCTACACCTTC. The entire variable domain, with the rest obtained from reference TRBV7-9 and TRBJ1-2, is as follows: DTGVSQNPRHKITKRGQNVTFRCDPISEHNRLYWYRQTLGQGPEFLTYFQNEAQLEKSRLLSDRFSAERPKGSFSTLEIQRTEQGDSAMYLCASSPGQGVDGNYGYTFGSGTRLTVV.

Only one count was recorded for this clone. This sequence joins TRBV28 and TRBJ2-2, with a weak D call TRBD1 (6 bases). The V gene's germline CDR1 is MDHEN and CDR2 SYDVKM. Trimming took off 2 bases at V and 1 base at J, with 11 bases between the two ends. This CDR3 contains 16 residues. The CDR3 DNA reads TGTGCCAGCAGTTTAATAACAGGGTTGAACACCGGGGAGCTGTTTTTT. As protein: CASSLITGLNTGELFF.

V gene TRBV4-1 combines with J gene TRBJ2-1; possibly TRBD2 for D (6 bases). V dropped 1 base and J dropped 0 bases, with 13 bases sitting between them. Looked up from germline, CDR1 is MGHRA and CDR2 is YSYEKL. The CDR3 extends over 17 amino acids. This chain's CDR3 is CASSQVHAGSSYNEQFF. As DNA, the CDR3 is TGCGCCAGCAGCCAAGTTCATGCGGGAAGCTCCTACAATGAGCAGTTCTTC.

V is TRBV5-1 and J is TRBJ2-5; D unclear. Germline lookup yields CDR1 SGHRS and CDR2 YFSETQ. The CDR3 has 15 residues. The germline V and J ends were trimmed by 6 bases and 2 bases, with 17 bases remaining between them. CDR3 DNA: TGCGCCAGCACCTTAACCCTGTCGGGTCAAGAGACCCAGTACTTC. It codes for CASTLTLSGQETQYF.

The chain uses TRBV7-6 and TRBJ2-7; 9 bases are a match to TRBD1. CDR1 and CDR2 (germline): SGHVS, FNYEAQ. V lost 5 bases to trimming and J lost 2 bases; unmatched junction nucleotides: 16. The CDR3 loop spans 18 amino acids. The CDR3, as DNA: TGTGCCAGCAGCCCCCTAGGCTCGGGACAGGGAAGGACCTACGAGCAGTACTTC. Amino acid sequence: CASSPLGSGQGRTYEQYF. Combining the CDR3 with reference TRBV7-6 and TRBJ2-7 gives the whole variable domain GAGVSQSPRYKVTKRGQDVALRCDPISGHVSLYWYRQALGQGPEFLTYFNYEAQQDKSGLPNDRFSAERPEGSISTLTIQRTEQRDSAMYRCASSPLGSGQGRTYEQYFGPGTRLTVT.

This chain links TRBV11-2 with TRBJ2-5; 11 nucleotides align to TRBD1. CDR3 length equals 14 residues. The V gene end was trimmed by 5 bases and the J gene end by 5 bases; junction bases not matched to a gene: 4. Germline V gene sequence: CDR1 SGHAT, CDR2 FQNNGV. CDR3: CASSRTGGGETQYF. CDR3 in DNA: TGTGCCAGCAGCCGGACAGGGGGCGGGGAGACCCAGTACTTC.

The chain combines TRBV5-4 with TRBJ2-7, with TRBD1 identical over 8 bases. Germline CDR1 reads SGHNT; CDR2 reads YYREEE (reference sequence). This CDR3 comprises 15 residues. The J segment lost 3 bases and the V segment lost 4 bases, leaving 9 bases of the junction unmatched. As DNA, the CDR3 is TGTGCCAGCAGCCCTAACCTAGGGACAGGCTACGAGCAGTACTTC. Translated, it gives CASSPNLGTGYEQYF.

This clone appeared a few times. The chain employs TRBV4-2 and TRBJ2-7, with 12 bases fitting TRBD2. CDR1 and CDR2 from the germline V gene are LGHNA and YNFKEQ. The CDR3 consists of 18 residues. V shed 3 bases, J shed 4 bases, and the junction held 13 bases outside the gene matches. The CDR3 sequence: CASSHGMGLAGERYEQYF. The CDR3 bases are TGTGCCAGCAGCCACGGAATGGGACTAGCGGGTGAGAGATACGAGCAGTACTTC.